The 32 T cell receptor beta chains below all came from one sample that was sequenced in a study of blood T cell repertoires in COVID-19. Using immunoSEQ multiplex PCR, the repertoire was profiled, and TCRdb retains in-frame clones only, with some absent. The sample has roughly 150,000 clones, roughly 80% seen once. Input material: PBMCs or T cells enriched from blood (not recorded which). Every receptor here comes from a woman aged 40 to 55 with acute COVID-19.

This clone was detected once. The chain links TRBV3-1 (or the pseudogene TRBV3-2) to TRBJ2-6; TRBD1 is a possible D gene (8 bases). Germline CDR1 LGHDT, CDR2 YNNKEL (reference sequence). CDR3 length: 20 residues. Between the trimmed V and J ends, which lost 2 bases and 0 bases, there was a span of 20 bases. The CDR3 coding sequence is TGTGCCAGCAGCCAAACAGGGGGGGCAATGGGTTTCTCTGGGGCCAACGTCCTGACTTTC. This translates into CASSQTGGAMGFSGANVLTF.

CDR3 residues: CASSFGTFTYNEQFF. For the CDR3, the DNA is TGTGCCAGCAGCTTCGGGACTTTTACATACAATGAGCAGTTCTTC. The chain recombines TRBV7-2 with TRBJ2-1; D is perhaps TRBD2 (6 bases). With 3 bases removed from V and 4 bases from J, the gap between germline ends came to 13 bases. CDR3 length: 15 amino acids. Germline values: CDR1 SGHTA, CDR2 FQGNSA.

The chain links TRBV9 to TRBJ2-2; weak D call: TRBD2 (7 bases). The length of the CDR3 is 17 residues. Germline CDR1 SGDLS, CDR2 YYNGEE. The V and J ends lost 0 bases and 6 bases respectively, with 18 bases between them. In DNA form, the CDR3 reads TGTGCCAGCAGCGTAGCGGGGGGCATCTCCCCAGCCGGGGAGCTGTTTTTT. Its translation: CASSVAGGISPAGELFF.

This clone was seen only once. The J gene is TRBJ2-7, the V gene TRBV7-9, with 12 bases that match TRBD2. This CDR3 is built from 14 residues. V gave up 5 bases and J gave up 4 bases; unmatched junction bases: 3. CDR1 is SEHNR and CDR2 is FQNEAQ in the germline V gene (reference sequence). CDR3 loop: CASSRTSGKYEQYF. The CDR3 coding sequence is TGTGCCAGCAGCCGGACTAGCGGGAAATACGAGCAGTACTTC.

As concerns this clone: Other DNA sequences in this sample translate to the same CDR3. This chain uses TRBV5-1 with TRBJ2-3, with unresolved D. V was pared by 3 bases and J by 4 bases, with 9 bases between. This CDR3 is 13 amino acids long. CDR1 and CDR2 (germline): SGHRS, YFSETQ. CDR3 nucleotide sequence: TGCGCCAGCAGCTCCGGCGGCCCAGATACGCAGTATTTT. This sequence encodes CASSSGGPDTQYF.

The chain uses TRBV19 and TRBJ1-1; tentative D call: TRBD1 (6 bases). In germline, CDR1 is LNHDA, CDR2 SQIVND (reference sequence). There are 14 residues in the CDR3. V lost 4 bases and J lost 2, with 11 bases in between. DNA of the CDR3: TGTGCCAGTAGTACCCCGGGACACAACACTGAAGCTTTCTTT. Protein: CASSTPGHNTEAFF.

The V and J genes are TRBV27 and TRBJ2-1; 11 positions agree with TRBD1. The J segment lost 5 bases and the V segment lost 5 bases, leaving 8 bases of the junction unmatched. CDR1 is MNHEY and CDR2 is SMNVEV in the germline V gene (reference sequence). The CDR3 covers 16 residues. CDR3 residues: CASSIGQGAGNNEQFF. CDR3 nucleotides: TGTGCCAGCAGTATAGGACAGGGGGCAGGGAACAATGAGCAGTTCTTC.

To note about this clone: Different DNA sequences within this sample yield the same CDR3. This chain links TRBV7-9 with TRBJ1-3, with D perhaps matching TRBD1 (5 bases). The CDR3 runs 15 residues. V was trimmed by 5 bases and J by 4 bases, leaving 15 bases between them. Germline loops: CDR1 SEHNR, CDR2 FQNEAQ (reference sequence). CDR3 in DNA: TGTGCCAGCAGCCCAAGCGGGGGATCGGGAAACACCATATATTTT. It yields the protein CASSPSGGSGNTIYF.

This sequence joins TRBV5-1 and TRBJ1-1, with 7 bases fitting TRBD1. CDR1 SGHRS and CDR2 YFSETQ come from the germline V gene. CDR3 length: 13 amino acids. V dropped 4 bases and J dropped 1; count of bases not matched to a gene: 1. CDR3: CASSDRENTEAFF. As DNA, the CDR3 is TGCGCCAGCAGCGACAGGGAGAACACTGAAGCTTTCTTT.

The chain carries TRBV7-2 and TRBJ1-2; TRBD1 might be the D (5 bases). This CDR3 is built from 15 residues. Trimming took 2 bases from V and 4 from J, leaving 14 bases between them. Looked up from germline, CDR1 is SGHTA and CDR2 is FQGNSA. The CDR3 here is CASSLSEGEVYGYTF. CDR3 DNA: TGTGCCAGCAGCTTATCGGAAGGGGAGGTCTATGGCTACACCTTC.

V and J are TRBV7-9 and TRBJ2-7, with 9 bases that match TRBD2. The CDR3 length is 19 residues. Germline V CDR1 and CDR2: SEHNR, FQNEAQ (reference sequence). Trimming at V came to 1 base and at J to 7 bases, leaving 20 bases not matched to a gene. The CDR3 here is CASSLDRVRSGRPSREQYF. The CDR3 region has the DNA TGTGCCAGCAGCTTAGACAGGGTAAGAAGCGGGAGGCCCTCGCGTGAGCAGTACTTC.

The rearrangement uses TRBV10-1 and TRBJ2-1; 12 bases are a match to TRBD2. V lost 8 bases, J lost 10 bases, and 6 bases stayed unmatched. This CDR3 comprises 13 residues. CDR1 and CDR2 from the germline V gene are WNHNN and SYGVQD (reference sequence). CDR3 coding DNA: TGCGCCAGCGCGACTAGCGGGAGTGGCGAGCAGTTCTTC. Its translation is CASATSGSGEQFF.

The chain uses TRBV28 and TRBJ2-7; D might be TRBD2 (6 bases). CDR3 length: 15 residues. Germline V gene data show CDR1 as MDHEN and CDR2 as SYDVKM. Trimming shortened V by 6 bases and J by 3 bases, and 18 bases separated the two germline ends. The CDR3 loop reads CASRVGGSGLYEQYF. Here the CDR3 DNA reads TGTGCCAGCAGGGTGGGGGGTAGCGGCCTCTACGAGCAGTACTTC.

For the CDR3, the DNA is TGCGCCAGCAGCCCAGGGAGGAACGAGCAGTACTTC. This gives the protein CASSPGRNEQYF. The chain joins TRBV5-1 to TRBJ2-7; a possible D gene is TRBD2 (6 bases). The ends were cut back, 4 bases at V and 5 bases at J, with 10 bases in the middle. This CDR3 contains 12 residues. CDR1 is SGHRS, CDR2 YFSETQ, per germline. The whole variable domain, filled in from reference TRBV5-1 and TRBJ2-7, reads KAGVTQTPRYLIKTRGQQVTLSCSPISGHRSVSWYQQTPGQGLQFLFEYFSETQRNKGNFPGRFSGRQFSNSRSEMNVSTLELGDSALYLCASSPGRNEQYFGPGTRLTVT.

The genes are TRBV5-4 and TRBJ1-1; the D gene is possibly TRBD1 (6 bases). This CDR3 region has 17 residues. CDR1 SGHNT and CDR2 YYREEE come from the germline V gene (reference sequence). V lost 4 bases and J lost 4, with 23 bases in between. The CDR3 DNA follows: TGTGCCAGCAGCCAACCGGGACTTCGGGGGGCGGCCACTGAAGCTTTCTTT. Protein sequence: CASSQPGLRGAATEAFF.

In its sample, this clone was seen once. V usage is TRBV27 and J usage is TRBJ1-2; 12 nucleotides match TRBD1. CDR1 and CDR2 (germline): MNHEY, SMNVEV (reference sequence). With 5 bases clipped from V and 14 bases from J, the junction kept 9 bases outside the gene matches. This CDR3 region has 13 residues. The CDR3 loop is CASSNPGQGALTF. The CDR3 nucleotides read TGTGCCAGCAGTAACCCGGGACAGGGGGCTTTAACCTTC.

This clone was observed a handful of times. The genes are TRBV4-2 and TRBJ2-7; TRBD2 aligns across 10 bases. V dropped 0 bases and J dropped 0; count of bases not matched to a gene: 2. The CDR3 is 16 residues long. Looked up from germline, CDR1 is LGHNA and CDR2 is YNFKEQ. The CDR3, as DNA: TGTGCCAGCAGCCAAGAATCTAGCGGGAGCTCCTACGAGCAGTACTTC. Protein product: CASSQESSGSSYEQYF.

The rearrangement joins TRBV6-5 to TRBJ2-3; 7 nucleotides align to TRBD2. The CDR3 sequence is 16 residues long. CDR1 is MNHEY and CDR2 is SVGAGI in the germline V gene. The ends lost 4 bases at V and 3 bases at J; junction bases unmatched: 10. The DNA for the CDR3 is TGTGCCAGCAGTTCCGAGGCGGGAGTCGGGACAGATACGCAGTATTTT. Translated, it gives CASSSEAGVGTDTQYF.

The V call is TRBV2, the J call TRBJ2-5, with 8 bases lining up with TRBD2. The germline CDR1 and CDR2 sequences are SNHLY and FYNNEI. V lost 6 bases, J lost 3 bases, and 6 bases stayed unmatched. There are 14 residues in the CDR3. The CDR3, as DNA: TGTGCCAGCAGAGGACTAGCCATGAAAGAGACCCAGTACTTC. It specifies CASRGLAMKETQYF.

This chain joins TRBV7-9 and TRBJ2-1; weak D call: TRBD2 (5 bases). Trimming took off 5 bases at V and 1 base at J, with 15 bases between the two ends. The CDR3 has 16 amino acids. The germline V gene has CDR1 SEHNR and CDR2 FQNEAQ (reference sequence). CDR3 DNA: TGTGCCAGCAGCACCCCAAGGACTCCTTCCTACAATGAGCAGTTCTTC. Its protein product is CASSTPRTPSYNEQFF. Full variable domain (rest looked up from reference TRBV7-9 and TRBJ2-1): DTGVSQNPRHKITKRGQNVTFRCDPISEHNRLYWYRQTLGQGPEFLTYFQNEAQLEKSRLLSDRFSAERPKGSFSTLEIQRTEQGDSAMYLCASSTPRTPSYNEQFFGPGTRLTVL.

V and J are TRBV9 and TRBJ1-1, with D unclear. CDR3 size: 13 residues. Germline CDR1 and CDR2: SGDLS and YYNGEE. V shed 4 bases and J shed 9 bases, with 16 bases lying between them. CDR3 DNA sequence: TGTGCCAGCAGCCCTCGGACGGGAGGCAAAGCTTTCTTT. Protein: CASSPRTGGKAFF. Together with reference TRBV9 and TRBJ1-1, the CDR3 gives the full variable domain: DSGVTQTPKHLITATGQRVTLRCSPRSGDLSVYWYQQSLDQGLQFLIQYYNGEERAKGNILERFSAQQFPDLHSELNLSSLELGDSALYFCASSPRTGGKAFFGQGTRLTVV.

The chain carries TRBV4-2 and TRBJ1-5, with D perhaps TRBD1 (5 bases). This CDR3 has 14 residues. In germline, CDR1 is LGHNA, CDR2 YNFKEQ. The V and J ends lost 1 base and 4 bases respectively, with 8 bases between them. This CDR3 reads CASSQAGGNQPQHF. The CDR3 DNA is TGTGCCAGCAGCCAAGCCGGGGGAAATCAGCCCCAGCATTTT.

This chain links TRBV19 with TRBJ2-5, with 9 bases aligning to TRBD2. This CDR3 region has 12 residues. From germline, CDR1 is LNHDA and CDR2 SQIVND (reference sequence). Trimming removed 7 bases from V and 5 bases from J; junction bases left unmatched: 2. Here the CDR3 reads CASKGLAETQYF. The CDR3, as DNA: TGTGCCAGTAAAGGACTAGCGGAGACCCAGTACTTC. The full variable domain, with the rest looked up from reference TRBV19 and TRBJ2-5, is DGGITQSPKYLFRKEGQNVTLSCEQNLNHDAMYWYRQDPGQGLRLIYYSQIVNDFQKGDIAEGYSVSREKKESFPLTVTSAQKNPTAFYLCASKGLAETQYFGPGTRLLVL.

The chain carries TRBV6-5 and TRBJ1-2; tentative D call: TRBD1 (5 bases). V was cut by 6 bases and J by 2 bases, with 10 bases left in between. Germline values: CDR1 MNHEY, CDR2 SVGAGI. The CDR3 length is 13 residues. The CDR3 region has the DNA TGTGCCAGCAGAATCCGGGGGAACTATGGCTACACCTTC. It encodes CASRIRGNYGYTF.

In nucleotides, the CDR3 is TGTGCCAGTAGTCGGGAGTTAAAGAACACTGAAGCTTTCTTT. Its translation: CASSRELKNTEAFF. The chain links TRBV19 to TRBJ1-1; D not resolved. The germline gives CDR1 LNHDA, CDR2 SQIVND (reference sequence). The V and J ends lost 5 bases and 1 base respectively, with 11 bases between them. The CDR3 totals 14 residues.

The chain combines TRBV18 with TRBJ1-1, with D uncertain. Germline V lookup: CDR1 KGHSH, CDR2 LQKENI. CDR3 length: 13 residues. Trimming removed 2 bases at V and 1 base at J, with 5 bases between. The CDR3 bases are TGTGCCAGCTCACCATCACAGAACACTGAAGCTTTCTTT. The encoded protein is CASSPSQNTEAFF.

This clone was recorded once. The gene calls are TRBV4-1 and TRBJ2-3; 9 bases map to TRBD2. Germline CDR1 MGHRA, CDR2 YSYEKL. Losses at the gene ends were 4 bases for V and 4 bases for J; bases not matched to a gene: 12. The CDR3 extends over 17 amino acids. The CDR3 spells CASSPTDSGRIPDTQYF. The CDR3 DNA reads as TGCGCCAGCAGCCCAACTGATAGCGGGAGAATCCCAGATACGCAGTATTTT.

The rearrangement uses TRBV30 and TRBJ2-3; D is unclear. CDR1 and CDR2 from the germline V gene are GTSNPN and SVGIG (reference sequence). V lost 4 bases to trimming and J lost 2 bases, with 13 bases between them. This CDR3 comprises 14 residues. The CDR3 nucleotides read TGTGCCTGGAATGATAGTCCCTTCACAGATACGCAGTATTTT. It yields the protein CAWNDSPFTDTQYF.

The V and J genes are TRBV19 and TRBJ1-2, with 7 bases fitting TRBD1. This CDR3 comprises 16 residues. The germline CDR1 and CDR2 sequences are LNHDA and SQIVND (reference sequence). V trimming: 0 bases; J trimming: 4 bases; junction bases outside the gene matches: 8. This CDR3 is CASSIERRQGGYGYTF. The CDR3 DNA follows: TGTGCCAGTAGTATAGAAAGGCGTCAGGGGGGCTATGGCTACACCTTC. The full variable domain, with the rest looked up from reference TRBV19 and TRBJ1-2, is DGGITQSPKYLFRKEGQNVTLSCEQNLNHDAMYWYRQDPGQGLRLIYYSQIVNDFQKGDIAEGYSVSREKKESFPLTVTSAQKNPTAFYLCASSIERRQGGYGYTFGSGTRLTVV.

The J gene is TRBJ2-6, the V gene TRBV6-1; tentative D call: TRBD2 (6 bases). The CDR3 extends over 18 amino acids. Germline V CDR1 and CDR2: MNHNS, SASEGT. Trimming shortened V by 2 bases and J by 0 bases, and 14 bases separated the two germline ends. CDR3 DNA: TGTGCCAGCAGTGAATTCGGGGGTGAGAGCTCTGGGGCCAACGTCCTGACTTTC. Translated, it gives CASSEFGGESSGANVLTF.

Only one count was recorded for this clone. This rearrangement joins TRBV5-1 to TRBJ1-3; perhaps TRBD1 as D (6 bases). The CDR3 extends over 15 amino acids. In germline, CDR1 is SGHRS, CDR2 YFSETQ. Trimming pared 1 base from V and 3 bases from J, leaving 11 bases between. In DNA, the CDR3 is TGCGCCAGCAGCTTGACAGGGAATAATGGAAACACCATATATTTT. Translated: CASSLTGNNGNTIYF. The variable domain in full, with the rest retrieved from reference TRBV5-1 and TRBJ1-3, is KAGVTQTPRYLIKTRGQQVTLSCSPISGHRSVSWYQQTPGQGLQFLFEYFSETQRNKGNFPGRFSGRQFSNSRSEMNVSTLELGDSALYLCASSLTGNNGNTIYFGEGSWLTVV.

V usage is TRBV7-9 and J usage is TRBJ2-1, with TRBD2 as a possible D gene (6 bases). Trimming pared 3 bases from V and 3 bases from J, leaving 12 bases between. The CDR3 totals 15 residues. The V gene's germline CDR1 is SEHNR and CDR2 FQNEAQ (reference sequence). DNA of the CDR3: TGTGCCAGCAGCTTTCCCCTAGCGTACTACAATGAGCAGTTCTTC. This codes for CASSFPLAYYNEQFF.